Following are 14 T cell receptor beta chains from one sample sequenced in a study of blood T cell repertoires in COVID-19. Only in-frame clones appear in the TCRdb table, and some are missing; sequencing was by immunoSEQ multiplex PCR. The repertoire holds 200,000 or so clones, with 84% as singletons. The sequenced sample consisted of peripheral blood. Receptors were obtained from a human donor in a cohort sampled during active COVID-19.

The chain combines TRBV30 with TRBJ2-3; no clear D. The CDR3 has 10 amino acids. CDR1 is GTSNPN and CDR2 is SVGIG in the germline V gene (reference sequence). Trimming took off 5 bases at V and 8 bases at J, with 8 bases between the two ends. This chain's CDR3 is CAWALSTQYF. CDR3 DNA sequence: TGTGCCTGGGCGCTGAGTACGCAGTATTTT.

In its sample, this clone was seen once. V gene TRBV12-2 combines with J gene TRBJ2-7; the table's D gene call, TRBD1, was not cross checked with the DNA. TRBV12-2 is a documented pseudogene. CDR3 size: 18 residues. CDR3 DNA sequence: TGTGCAAGTCGCTTACTACGCTCCTACGGGACAGGGCATTACGAGCAGTACTTC. It specifies CASRLLRSYGTGHYEQYF.

The rearrangement joins TRBV7-9 to TRBJ2-3, with D unclear. V lost 5 bases and J lost 5, with 8 bases in between. The CDR3 totals 12 residues. Germline loops: CDR1 SEHNR, CDR2 FQNEAQ (reference sequence). CDR3 nucleotides: TGTGCCAGCAGCCCCGGTCGAGATACGCAGTATTTT. Translating gives CASSPGRDTQYF.

The V gene is TRBV6-5, the J gene TRBJ1-2, with 10 bases aligning to TRBD1. In germline, CDR1 is MNHEY, CDR2 SVGAGI. Losses at the gene ends were 6 bases for V and 8 bases for J; bases not matched to a gene: 9. The CDR3 extends over 14 amino acids. The CDR3 spells CASSTGQGKLGYTF. CDR3 DNA sequence: TGTGCCAGCAGCACGGGACAGGGGAAATTGGGCTACACCTTC.

The chain couples TRBV28 to TRBJ2-7, with D unresolved. V gave up 11 bases and J gave up 5 bases, with 13 bases separating them. CDR3 length equals 11 residues. CDR1 is MDHEN and CDR2 is SYDVKM in the germline V gene. CDR3 amino acids: CASSRSHEQYF. In nucleotides, the CDR3 is TGTGCCTCCTCTAGAAGCCACGAGCAGTACTTC.

This chain joins TRBV19 and TRBJ2-1, with TRBD2 matching over 9 bases. CDR3 length: 17 residues. Per the germline V gene, CDR1 is LNHDA and CDR2 is SQIVND (reference sequence). Trimming cost V 6 bases and J 4 bases; bases outside gene matches: 13. The CDR3 nucleotides are TGTGCCAGTAGCCAAACCGCCGGGACTAGCCTGTACAATGAGCAGTTCTTC. This gives the protein CASSQTAGTSLYNEQFF.

The chain is built from TRBV7-2 and TRBJ2-5, with 9 bases matching TRBD1. This CDR3 comprises 16 residues. Germline CDR1 and CDR2: SGHTA and FQGNSA. V lost 6 bases, J lost 2 bases, and 10 bases stayed unmatched. CDR3 sequence reads: CASRNPGQGGQETQYF. The CDR3 coding sequence is TGTGCCAGCAGAAATCCGGGACAGGGAGGACAAGAGACCCAGTACTTC. Full variable domain (rest looked up from reference TRBV7-2 and TRBJ2-5): GAGVSQSPSNKVTEKGKDVELRCDPISGHTALYWYRQSLGQGLEFLIYFQGNSAPDKSGLPSDRFSAERTGGSVSTLTIQRTQQEDSAVYLCASRNPGQGGQETQYFGPGTRLLVL.

The V and J genes are TRBV28 and TRBJ2-7, with 7 bases identical to TRBD2. CDR3 length: 15 amino acids. Germline CDR1 and CDR2: MDHEN and SYDVKM. The junction had 10 bases not matched to a gene; V was cut back by 7 bases and J by 1 base. The CDR3: CASNTAGAGSYEQYF. CDR3 bases: TGTGCCAGCAATACTGCGGGAGCGGGGTCCTACGAGCAGTACTTC.

This chain connects TRBV10-3 to TRBJ1-1; 8 nucleotides match TRBD1. CDR3 size: 16 residues. Germline V lookup: CDR1 ENHRY, CDR2 SYGVKD. V trimming: 4 bases; J trimming: 4 bases; junction bases outside the gene matches: 11. The CDR3 sequence is CAISGRDRGGSTEAFF. The CDR3, as DNA: TGTGCCATCAGTGGGCGAGACAGGGGAGGTAGCACTGAAGCTTTCTTT.

The rearrangement uses TRBV6-5 and TRBJ2-5, with D possibly TRBD2 on 6 matching bases. The CDR3 sequence is 14 residues long. The germline CDR1 and CDR2 sequences are MNHEY and SVGAGI. V shed 4 bases and J shed 5 bases, with 14 bases lying between them. This CDR3 reads CASSFVGGWETQYF. The CDR3 bases are TGTGCCAGCAGTTTTGTTGGGGGGTGGGAGACCCAGTACTTC.

The chain has TRBV19 and TRBJ2-7, with 14 bases fitting TRBD2. CDR1 and CDR2 (germline): LNHDA, SQIVND (reference sequence). The ends lost 7 bases at V and 4 bases at J; junction bases unmatched: 12. The CDR3 is 17 residues long. CDR3 residues: CASNRPTSGRAVYEQYF. The CDR3 nucleotides are TGTGCCAGTAACCGCCCGACTAGCGGGAGGGCCGTTTACGAGCAGTACTTC. Using reference TRBV19 and TRBJ2-7 for the parts outside the CDR3, the full variable domain is DGGITQSPKYLFRKEGQNVTLSCEQNLNHDAMYWYRQDPGQGLRLIYYSQIVNDFQKGDIAEGYSVSREKKESFPLTVTSAQKNPTAFYLCASNRPTSGRAVYEQYFGPGTRLTVT.

The chain carries TRBV4-1 and TRBJ2-7; 10 bases agree with TRBD1. The germline gives CDR1 MGHRA, CDR2 YSYEKL. Trimming removed 3 bases from V and 6 bases from J; junction bases left unmatched: 5. This CDR3 comprises 14 residues. As DNA, the CDR3 is TGCGCCAGCAGCCACGAGGGACAGGGGTTCGAGCAGTACTTC. This gives the protein CASSHEGQGFEQYF.

The chain combines TRBV19 with TRBJ2-1, with TRBD2 matching over 11 bases. V trimming: 0 bases; J trimming: 7 bases; junction bases outside the gene matches: 5. Germline lookup yields CDR1 LNHDA and CDR2 SQIVND (reference sequence). This CDR3 has 16 amino acids. The CDR3 DNA follows: TGTGCCAGTAGTATAGATTGGGGACTAGCGGTGAATGAGCAGTTCTTC. Its protein is CASSIDWGLAVNEQFF.

The chain uses TRBV4-1 and TRBJ2-2; unclear D gene. There are 18 residues in the CDR3. The ends were cut back, 0 bases at V and 2 bases at J, with 16 bases in the middle. CDR1 and CDR2 from the germline V gene are MGHRA and YSYEKL. The CDR3 DNA sequence: TGCGCCAGCAGCCAAGAGTATGGAGCCTCGCCAAACACCGGGGAGCTGTTTTTT. Its translation is CASSQEYGASPNTGELFF.